These 25 T cell receptor beta chains were sequenced from one sample in a study of blood T cell repertoires in COVID-19. Assay: immunoSEQ multiplex PCR; the TCRdb copy retains only in-frame clones and omits some. This table holds 100,000 to 150,000 clones, 75% to 90% found once. Sequencing used peripheral blood. These receptors came from a man between 65 and 79 years old with active or convalescent COVID-19.

The rearrangement joins TRBV6-5 to TRBJ2-3, with no clear D. Per the germline V gene, CDR1 is MNHEY and CDR2 is SVGAGI. The CDR3 extends over 15 amino acids. With 7 bases removed from V and 2 bases from J, the gap between germline ends came to 16 bases. For the CDR3, the DNA is TGTGCCAGCAAGTATTGGGCAGTGGACACAGATACGCAGTATTTT. It specifies CASKYWAVDTDTQYF.

The CDR3 bases are TGTGCCAGCAGCAGATCGGCGGGACAGGGTTTTAATGAGCAGTTCTTC. Translated: CASSRSAGQGFNEQFF. The chain links TRBV7-9 to TRBJ2-1; TRBD1 matches 9 bases. This CDR3 has 16 amino acids. CDR1 is SEHNR, CDR2 FQNEAQ, per germline (reference sequence). V trimming: 5 bases; J trimming: 7 bases; junction bases outside the gene matches: 12.

This clone occurred a few times. The chain recombines TRBV4-1 with TRBJ1-1; 10 bases map to TRBD1. The CDR3 consists of 15 residues. Germline assignment: CDR1 MGHRA and CDR2 YSYEKL. The ends lost 2 bases at V and 10 bases at J; junction bases unmatched: 10. CDR3 DNA: TGCGCCAGCAGCCAAAGGCCGGGACAGGGGTACGTAGCTTTCTTT. This translates into CASSQRPGQGYVAFF.

The V and J genes are TRBV5-4 and TRBJ2-5, with D maybe TRBD1 (6 bases). Germline CDR1 SGHNT, CDR2 YYREEE (reference sequence). The CDR3 has 14 residues. V was clipped by 3 bases and J by 0 bases, with 9 bases between them. CDR3 region: CASSSQGYQETQYF. The DNA for the CDR3 is TGTGCCAGCAGCTCACAGGGTTACCAAGAGACCCAGTACTTC.

This chain links TRBV5-4 with TRBJ2-7; 9 nucleotides match TRBD1. This CDR3 comprises 13 residues. V dropped 3 bases and J dropped 4; count of bases not matched to a gene: 2. CDR1 and CDR2 from the germline V gene are SGHNT and YYREEE (reference sequence). CDR3 loop: CASSYGTGYEQYF. CDR3 bases: TGTGCCAGCAGCTATGGGACAGGGTACGAGCAGTACTTC.

Comment on this clone: The limits of the CDR3 on the DNA are not certain, so only TCRdb's listed CDR3 is given. This rearrangement joins TRBV29-1 to TRBJ2-7; TRBD2 is the table's D call, not checked against the DNA. Inclusive of both ends, the CDR3 amounts to 13 amino acids. Germline V gene sequence: CDR1 SQVTM, CDR2 ANQGSEA. CDR3 sequence: CSVGQGASGTLAF.

This chain connects TRBV24-1 to TRBJ1-5; 7 bases match TRBD1. The V gene end was trimmed by 3 bases and the J gene end by 5 bases; junction bases not matched to a gene: 3. The CDR3 has 14 residues. CDR1 is KGHDR, CDR2 SFDVKD, per germline. Here the CDR3 DNA reads TGTGCCACCAGTGATGACAGGGTCCATCAGCCCCAGCATTTT. This sequence encodes CATSDDRVHQPQHF.

The chain employs TRBV4-1 and TRBJ2-1, with D perhaps TRBD2 (5 bases). The CDR3 totals 17 residues. Germline-derived CDR1 and CDR2 are MGHRA and YSYEKL. Trimming removed 0 bases at V and 0 bases at J, with 12 bases between. The CDR3 spells CASSQESGRSSYNEQFF. CDR3 in DNA: TGCGCCAGCAGCCAAGAGTCGGGGAGAAGCTCCTACAATGAGCAGTTCTTC.

Here the CDR3 reads CASSRVWGQGARKLFF. The CDR3 DNA sequence: TGTGCCAGCTCACGTGTTTGGGGACAGGGGGCTCGGAAACTGTTTTTT. This rearrangement joins TRBV18 to TRBJ1-4; 12 bases map to TRBD1. This CDR3 spans 16 amino acids. The V gene's germline CDR1 is KGHSH and CDR2 LQKENI. Losses at the gene ends were 4 bases for V and 11 bases for J; bases not matched to a gene: 11.

This clone was recorded a few times. This sequence joins TRBV6-5 and TRBJ2-2; 8 bases line up with TRBD2. The CDR3 is 13 residues long. CDR1 MNHEY and CDR2 SVGAGI come from the germline V gene. The V and J ends lost 6 bases and 7 bases, in that order; junction bases with no gene match: 4. CDR3 protein: CASRLLAGGELFF. As DNA, the CDR3 is TGTGCCAGCAGACTTCTAGCGGGCGGGGAGCTGTTTTTT.

The gene calls are TRBV18 and TRBJ2-7; 14 bases match TRBD2. The junction had 12 bases not matched to a gene; V was cut back by 7 bases and J by 4 bases. The germline CDR1 and CDR2 sequences are KGHSH and LQKENI. There are 17 residues in the CDR3. CDR3 region: CASLSGTSGSEGYEQYF. CDR3 in DNA: TGTGCCAGCTTAAGCGGGACTAGCGGGAGTGAAGGATACGAGCAGTACTTC.

V is TRBV18 and J is TRBJ1-3; TRBD1 is a possible D gene (5 bases). The V gene's germline CDR1 is KGHSH and CDR2 LQKENI. CDR3 size: 16 residues. The V and J ends lost 0 bases and 2 bases respectively, with 11 bases between them. CDR3 sequence reads: CASSPPKARAGNTIYF. The CDR3 nucleotides read TGTGCCAGCTCACCACCAAAGGCCAGGGCTGGAAACACCATATATTTT.

The chain combines TRBV5-4 with TRBJ2-3; the match to TRBD2 covers 15 bases. The CDR3 runs 18 residues. The V segment lost 4 bases and the J segment 4 bases; nucleotides outside the gene matches: 10. CDR1 is SGHNT, CDR2 YYREEE, per germline (reference sequence). CDR3 protein: CASSRGLAGGSWADTQYF. CDR3 nucleotides: TGTGCCAGCAGCCGGGGACTAGCGGGAGGAAGTTGGGCAGATACGCAGTATTTT.

The gene calls are TRBV3-1 (or the pseudogene TRBV3-2) and TRBJ2-1; 7 nucleotides align to TRBD2. This CDR3 comprises 15 residues. The ends lost 4 bases at V and 5 bases at J; junction bases unmatched: 8. The germline V gene has CDR1 LGHDT and CDR2 YNNKEL (reference sequence). This CDR3 is CASSPGTMVNNEQFF. As DNA, the CDR3 is TGTGCCAGCAGCCCCGGGACTATGGTTAACAATGAGCAGTTCTTC.

The table lists this clone with a count of one. The rearrangement joins TRBV29-1 to TRBJ1-1; D might be TRBD1 (6 bases). CDR1 and CDR2 from the germline V gene are SQVTM and ANQGSEA. V lost 6 bases to trimming and J lost 1 base, with 9 bases between them. The CDR3 is made up of 12 amino acids. CDR3 sequence reads: CSVAGANTEAFF. The CDR3, as DNA: TGCAGCGTCGCGGGGGCGAACACTGAAGCTTTCTTT.

This chain links TRBV10-1 with TRBJ2-4; 8 bases fit TRBD2. CDR1 and CDR2 (germline): WNHNN, SYGVQD (reference sequence). This CDR3 spans 18 amino acids. V shed 10 bases, J shed 3 bases, and the junction held 20 bases outside the gene matches. The CDR3 bases are TGCGCCACCCCCCATCGCGGGTCCTCCGGGAGGGTCAAAAACATTCAGTACTTC. It encodes CATPHRGSSGRVKNIQYF.

The chain joins TRBV3-1 (or the pseudogene TRBV3-2) to TRBJ2-1; tentatively, D is TRBD2 (5 bases). The CDR3 extends over 17 amino acids. In germline, CDR1 is LGHDT, CDR2 YNNKEL (reference sequence). V lost 1 base, J lost 0 bases, and 13 bases lay in between. CDR3 DNA: TGTGCCAGCAGCCAAGTTGCGGGTCCGAGCTCCTACAATGAGCAGTTCTTC. Translated: CASSQVAGPSSYNEQFF.

The chain's CDR3 is CASSTPQENSPLHF. CDR3 nucleotides: TGTGCCAGCAGTACCCCACAGGAGAATTCACCCCTCCACTTT. The gene calls are TRBV28 and TRBJ1-6; D may be TRBD1 (5 bases). V lost 5 bases to trimming and J lost 7 bases, with 12 bases between them. This CDR3 is 14 amino acids long. Germline V gene sequence: CDR1 MDHEN, CDR2 SYDVKM. Variable domain in full (rest from reference TRBV28 and TRBJ1-6): DVKVTQSSRYLVKRTGEKVFLECVQDMDHENMFWYRQDPGLGLRLIYFSYDVKMKEKGDIPEGYSVSREKKERFSLILESASTNQTSMYLCASSTPQENSPLHFGNGTRLTVT.

The V gene is TRBV5-1, the J gene TRBJ1-2, with D perhaps TRBD1 (5 bases). Per the germline V gene, CDR1 is SGHRS and CDR2 is YFSETQ. The V gene lost 5 bases and the J gene lost 0 bases, with 11 bases spanning the gap. CDR3 length: 14 residues. The CDR3 DNA sequence: TGCGCCAGCAGGGAGACAGTAACTAACTATGGCTACACCTTC. It is translated as CASRETVTNYGYTF.

The V call is TRBV19, the J call TRBJ1-5; D is undetermined. The CDR3 spans 13 residues. Deletions cut 2 bases from V and 3 bases from J, with 5 bases between. The germline V gene has CDR1 LNHDA and CDR2 SQIVND (reference sequence). In DNA, the CDR3 is TGTGCCAGTAGTATACAGGTCAATCAGCCCCAGCATTTT. It specifies CASSIQVNQPQHF.

This clone came up once. The gene calls are TRBV6-5 and TRBJ2-2; 8 nucleotides match TRBD1. The CDR3 consists of 14 residues. Trimming removed 7 bases from V and 1 base from J; junction bases left unmatched: 2. Germline V gene data show CDR1 as MNHEY and CDR2 as SVGAGI. The CDR3, as DNA: TGTGCCAGCAAAGGGACAGGGAACACCGGGGAGCTGTTTTTT. Its translation is CASKGTGNTGELFF.

The chain has TRBV27 and TRBJ1-2; 9 nucleotides align to TRBD1. The CDR3 is 13 residues long. With V trimmed by 3 bases and J by 5 bases, 1 base remained unmatched. Germline CDR1 is MNHEY and CDR2 is SMNVEV (reference sequence). CDR3 nucleotides: TGTGCCAGCAGTTTGACAGGGGGTTATGGCTACACCTTC. This translates into CASSLTGGYGYTF.

This clone occurred once. V and J are TRBV28 and TRBJ2-7; 10 nucleotides match TRBD2. Germline V gives CDR1 MDHEN, CDR2 SYDVKM. The trim removed 3 bases at V and 6 bases at J, leaving 5 bases unmatched. This CDR3 contains 14 residues. DNA of the CDR3: TGTGCCAGCAGTTTGTGGCTAGCGGGAGTCGAGCAGTACTTC. Translated: CASSLWLAGVEQYF.

This chain connects TRBV3-1 (or the pseudogene TRBV3-2) to TRBJ2-7; 8 nucleotides align to TRBD2. The CDR3 sequence is 15 residues long. V was clipped by 4 bases and J by 2 bases; unmatched bases: 7. Germline lookup yields CDR1 LGHDT and CDR2 YNNKEL (reference sequence). The DNA of the CDR3 is TGTGCCAGCAGCCTAAACGCGGGAGGCACCTACGAGCAGTACTTC. Its translation: CASSLNAGGTYEQYF.

Written as DNA, the CDR3 is TGTGCCAGCAGTGAATACCCGGGCGCGGGGGGGGACCCCTACGAGCAGTACTTC. Amino acid sequence: CASSEYPGAGGDPYEQYF. V and J are TRBV6-1 and TRBJ2-7; 9 bases agree with TRBD2. This CDR3 is built from 18 residues. The ends lost 2 bases at V and 2 bases at J; junction bases unmatched: 13. Germline V lookup: CDR1 MNHNS, CDR2 SASEGT.